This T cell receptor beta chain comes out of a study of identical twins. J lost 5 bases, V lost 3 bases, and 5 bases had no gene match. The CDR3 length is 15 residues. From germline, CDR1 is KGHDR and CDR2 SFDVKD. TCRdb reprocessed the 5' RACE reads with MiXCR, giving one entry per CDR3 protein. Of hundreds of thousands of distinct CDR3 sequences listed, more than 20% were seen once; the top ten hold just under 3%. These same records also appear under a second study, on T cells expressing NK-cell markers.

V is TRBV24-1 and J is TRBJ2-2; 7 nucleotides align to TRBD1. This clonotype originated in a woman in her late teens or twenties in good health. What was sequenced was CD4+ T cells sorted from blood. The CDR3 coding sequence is TGTGCCACCAGTGATACCGACAGGGATACCGGGGAGCTGTTTTTT. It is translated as CATSDTDRDTGELFF.